This T cell receptor (beta chain) was recovered during a study of T cells in Graves' hyperthyroidism and ophthalmopathy. For the study at large: The blood sample was taken at first diagnosis, before treatment began.

The V and J ends lost 0 bases and 3 bases, in that order; junction bases with no gene match: 5. Germline V lookup: CDR1 DFQATT, CDR2 SNEGSKA (reference sequence). The CDR3 length is 14 residues. The source material, RNA transcripts, was used to amplify TCR beta CDR3 regions. Primed by the HTBI set, a first-round RT-PCR was run on the TCR CDR3. TCRdb processed the multiplex PCR reads anew with MiXCR; each CDR3 protein has one entry. Seen here are 400,000 to 500,000 distinct CDR3 sequences, approximately 14% observed once, and the top ten hold around 17%. The sequenced sample was blood. The sequence was collected from a woman aged 18-29 years with Graves' hyperthyroidism. The chain links TRBV20-1 to TRBJ2-7; 7 bases are a match to TRBD2. CDR3 DNA sequence: TGCAGTGCTAGAGACGCGGGAGCCCGCTACGAGCAGTACTTC. Translated, it gives CSARDAGARYEQYF.